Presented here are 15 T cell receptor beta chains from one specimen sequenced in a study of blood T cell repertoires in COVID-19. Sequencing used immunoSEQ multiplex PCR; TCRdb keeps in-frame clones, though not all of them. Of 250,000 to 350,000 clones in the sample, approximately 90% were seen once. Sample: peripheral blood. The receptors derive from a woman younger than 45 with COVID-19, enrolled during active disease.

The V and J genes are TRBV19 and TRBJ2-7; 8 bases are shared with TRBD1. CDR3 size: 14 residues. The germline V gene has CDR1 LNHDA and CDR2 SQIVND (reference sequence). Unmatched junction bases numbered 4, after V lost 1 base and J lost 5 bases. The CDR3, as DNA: TGTGCCAGTAGTATAGGACAGGGGATCCACGAGCAGTACTTC. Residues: CASSIGQGIHEQYF.

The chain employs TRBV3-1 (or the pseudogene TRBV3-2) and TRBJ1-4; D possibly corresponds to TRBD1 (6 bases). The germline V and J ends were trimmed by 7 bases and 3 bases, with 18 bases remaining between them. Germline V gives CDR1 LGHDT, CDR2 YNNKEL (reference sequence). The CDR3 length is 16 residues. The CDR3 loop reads CASTSGGALANEKLFF. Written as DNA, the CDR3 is TGTGCCAGCACATCGGGGGGCGCCTTAGCTAATGAAAAACTGTTTTTT.

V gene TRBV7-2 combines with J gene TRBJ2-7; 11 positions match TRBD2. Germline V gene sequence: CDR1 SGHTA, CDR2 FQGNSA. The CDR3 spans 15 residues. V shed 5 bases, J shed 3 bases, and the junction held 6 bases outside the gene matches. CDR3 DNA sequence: TGTGCCAGCAGCCCGGTACTAGCGGGAGACTACGAGCAGTACTTC. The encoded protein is CASSPVLAGDYEQYF. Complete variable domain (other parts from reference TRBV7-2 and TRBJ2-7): GAGVSQSPSNKVTEKGKDVELRCDPISGHTALYWYRQSLGQGLEFLIYFQGNSAPDKSGLPSDRFSAERTGGSVSTLTIQRTQQEDSAVYLCASSPVLAGDYEQYFGPGTRLTVT.

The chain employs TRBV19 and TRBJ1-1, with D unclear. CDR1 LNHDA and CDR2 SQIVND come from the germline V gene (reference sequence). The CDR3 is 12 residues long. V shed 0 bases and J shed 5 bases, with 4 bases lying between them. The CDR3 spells CASSIDRTEAFF. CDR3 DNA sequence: TGTGCCAGTAGTATAGACAGGACTGAAGCTTTCTTT.

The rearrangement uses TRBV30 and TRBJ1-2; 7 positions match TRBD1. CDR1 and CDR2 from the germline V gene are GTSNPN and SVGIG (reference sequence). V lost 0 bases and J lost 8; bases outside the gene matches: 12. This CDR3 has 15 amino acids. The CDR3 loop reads CAWSVGTARVNGYTF. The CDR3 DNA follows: TGTGCCTGGAGTGTCGGGACAGCCAGAGTCAACGGCTACACCTTC. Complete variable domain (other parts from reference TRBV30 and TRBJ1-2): SQTIHQWPATLVQPVGSPLSLECTVEGTSNPNLYWYRQAAGRGLQLLFYSVGIGQISSEVPQNLSASRPQDRQFILSSKKLLLSDSGFYLCAWSVGTARVNGYTFGSGTRLTVV.

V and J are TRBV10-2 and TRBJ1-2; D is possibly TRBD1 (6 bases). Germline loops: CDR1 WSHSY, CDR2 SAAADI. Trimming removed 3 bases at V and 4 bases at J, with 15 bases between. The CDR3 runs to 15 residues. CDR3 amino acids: CASSDPDSFVYGYTF. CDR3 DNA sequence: TGCGCCAGCAGTGACCCGGACAGTTTCGTCTATGGCTACACCTTC.

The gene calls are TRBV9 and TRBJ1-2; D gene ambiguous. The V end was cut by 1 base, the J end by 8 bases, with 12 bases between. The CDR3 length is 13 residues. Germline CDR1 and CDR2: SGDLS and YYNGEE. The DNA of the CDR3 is TGTGCCAGCAGCGTATTCTCGGGGAAGGGCTACACCTTC. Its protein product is CASSVFSGKGYTF. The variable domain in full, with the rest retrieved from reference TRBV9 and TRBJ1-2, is DSGVTQTPKHLITATGQRVTLRCSPRSGDLSVYWYQQSLDQGLQFLIQYYNGEERAKGNILERFSAQQFPDLHSELNLSSLELGDSALYFCASSVFSGKGYTFGSGTRLTVV.

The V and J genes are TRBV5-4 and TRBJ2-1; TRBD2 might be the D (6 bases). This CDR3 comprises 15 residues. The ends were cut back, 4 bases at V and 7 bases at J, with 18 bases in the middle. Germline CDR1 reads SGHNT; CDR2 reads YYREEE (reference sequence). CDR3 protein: CASSPEVAVLNEQFF. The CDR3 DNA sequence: TGTGCCAGCAGCCCCGAAGTAGCGGTGTTAAATGAGCAGTTCTTC.

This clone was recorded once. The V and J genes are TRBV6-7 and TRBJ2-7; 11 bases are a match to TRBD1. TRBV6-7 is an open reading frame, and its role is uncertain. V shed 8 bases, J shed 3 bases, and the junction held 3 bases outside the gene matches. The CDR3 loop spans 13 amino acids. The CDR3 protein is CASWTGGFYEQYF. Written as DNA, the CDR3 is TGTGCCAGCTGGACAGGGGGCTTCTACGAGCAGTACTTC.

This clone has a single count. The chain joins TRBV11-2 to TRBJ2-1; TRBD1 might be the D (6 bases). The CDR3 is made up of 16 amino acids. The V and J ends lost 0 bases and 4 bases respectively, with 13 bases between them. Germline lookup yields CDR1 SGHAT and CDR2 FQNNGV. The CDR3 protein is CASSLDEGTPYNEQFF. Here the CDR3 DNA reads TGTGCCAGCAGCTTAGATGAAGGGACACCTTACAATGAGCAGTTCTTC.

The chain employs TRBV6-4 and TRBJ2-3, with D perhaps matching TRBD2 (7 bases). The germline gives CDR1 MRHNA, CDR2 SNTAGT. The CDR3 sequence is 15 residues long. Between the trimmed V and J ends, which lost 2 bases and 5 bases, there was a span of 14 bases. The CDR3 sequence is CASSDVGGRKDTQYF. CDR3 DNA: TGTGCCAGCAGTGACGTCGGGGGGCGCAAAGATACGCAGTATTTT.

The CDR3 spells CASRVSGQPDSPLHF. CDR3 coding DNA: TGCGCCAGCAGGGTTTCGGGACAGCCCGATTCACCCCTCCACTTT. The chain is built from TRBV10-2 and TRBJ1-6; 7 bases match TRBD1. The CDR3 contains 15 residues. CDR1 is WSHSY, CDR2 SAAADI, per germline. Losses at the gene ends were 6 bases for V and 8 bases for J; bases not matched to a gene: 10.

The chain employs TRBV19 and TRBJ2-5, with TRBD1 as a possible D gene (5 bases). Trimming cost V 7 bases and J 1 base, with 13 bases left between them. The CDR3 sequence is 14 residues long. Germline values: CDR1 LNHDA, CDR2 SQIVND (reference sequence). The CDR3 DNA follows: TGTGCCAGTAAACAGACAGTCGGCCAAGAGACCCAGTACTTC. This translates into CASKQTVGQETQYF.

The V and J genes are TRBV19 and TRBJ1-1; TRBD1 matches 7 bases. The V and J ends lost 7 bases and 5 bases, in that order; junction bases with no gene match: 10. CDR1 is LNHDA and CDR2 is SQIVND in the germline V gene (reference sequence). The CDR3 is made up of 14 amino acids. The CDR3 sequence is CASIFRGSGTEAFF. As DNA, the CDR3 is TGTGCCAGTATCTTCAGGGGGTCAGGAACTGAAGCTTTCTTT. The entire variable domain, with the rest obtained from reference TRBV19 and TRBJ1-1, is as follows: DGGITQSPKYLFRKEGQNVTLSCEQNLNHDAMYWYRQDPGQGLRLIYYSQIVNDFQKGDIAEGYSVSREKKESFPLTVTSAQKNPTAFYLCASIFRGSGTEAFFGQGTRLTVV.

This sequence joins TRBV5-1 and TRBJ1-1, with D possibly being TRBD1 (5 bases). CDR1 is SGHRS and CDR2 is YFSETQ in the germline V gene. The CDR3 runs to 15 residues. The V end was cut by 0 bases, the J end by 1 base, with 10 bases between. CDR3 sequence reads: CASSLEPGSNTEAFF. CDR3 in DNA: TGCGCCAGCAGCTTGGAGCCAGGGTCGAACACTGAAGCTTTCTTT.